A selection of T cell receptor beta chains follows, all from one sample in a study of Graves' ophthalmopathy and Graves' hyperthyroidism. Using its own MiXCR run on the multiplex PCR reads, TCRdb lists one record per CDR3 protein. This table holds fewer than 400,000 distinct CDR3 sequences, about 16% found once. The sample taken for sequencing was peripheral blood. The source is a woman aged 18 to 35 with Graves' ophthalmopathy. Each CDR3 is given with its conserved first and last residue. D genes are given only for firm matches. Clone size is given for some rows only: seen once, a few or many times, or a class if the clone is expanded.

J,V,size,D,DNA,CDR3
TRBJ1-1,TRBV19,many,TRBD1,TGTGCCAGTAGAAACAGGGGGGACACTGAAGCTTTCTTT,CASRNRGDTEAFF
TRBJ2-7,TRBV25-1,.,.,TGTGCCAGCAGTGGTAGCGACGAGCAGTACTTC,CASSGSDEQYF
TRBJ2-7,TRBV7-9,many,TRBD2,TGTGCCAGCAGCTCCGCGGGACTAGCGGGAGGGTACGAGCAGTACTTC,CASSSAGLAGGYEQYF
TRBJ1-1,TRBV29-1,many,.,TGCAGCGCCGGTACGGGGTACACTGAAGCTTTCTTT,CSAGTGYTEAFF
TRBJ1-6,TRBV7-3,many,.,TGTGCCAGCGCGTACGCAGGGCCTAATTCACCCCTCCACTTT,CASAYAGPNSPLHF
TRBJ1-2,TRBV2,.,.,TGTGCCAGCACGTCCCTCTATGGCTACACCTTC,CASTSLYGYTF
TRBJ1-5,TRBV7-2,many,.,TGTGCCAGCAGCTTGATGGGGCAGCCCCAGCATTTT,CASSLMGQPQHF
TRBJ1-2,TRBV7-2,many,TRBD1,TGTGCCAGCAGCGTTCAGGGGGGTGGCTACACCTTC,CASSVQGGGYTF
TRBJ1-1,TRBV10-3,few,TRBD1,TGTGCCATCAGTGGCATGAGGGACAGTGACACTGAAGCTTTCTTT,CAISGMRDSDTEAFF
TRBJ1-1,TRBV30,many,.,TGTGCCTGGACTATCGGACGGCTGAACACTGAAGCTTTCTTT,CAWTIGRLNTEAFF
TRBJ2-7,TRBV4-3,few,TRBD1,TGCGCCAGCAGCCAAGAGCGGGACAGGGGTTTCTACGAGCAGTACTTC,CASSQERDRGFYEQYF
TRBJ2-2,TRBV7-8,many,TRBD2,TGTGCCAGCAGGTCGCCGGGGAGCGGGATGGGTGGCGGGGAGCTGTTTTTT,CASRSPGSGMGGGELFF
TRBJ1-6,TRBV6-5,many,.,TGTGCCAGCAGTTACTCGGGGCCCAGGCTGGGTAATTCACCCCTCCACTTT,CASSYSGPRLGNSPLHF
TRBJ1-1,TRBV4-3,few,.,TGCGCCAGCAGCGAAGCCAGGGACACGATGAACACTGAAGCTTTCTTT,CASSEARDTMNTEAFF
TRBJ2-7,TRBV7-2,once,.,TGTGCCAGCAGCTTAGAGCCGGGGCGGTACGAGCAGTACTTC,CASSLEPGRYEQYF
TRBJ2-2,TRBV12-3/TRBV12-4,many,TRBD2,TGTGCCAGCAGTTCCACACTTAGCGGGGGGGCTAACACCGGGGAGCTGTTTTTT,CASSSTLSGGANTGELFF
TRBJ1-5,TRBV11-1,many,.,TGTGCCAGCAGCTTAACAGGGAGGGCGGATCAGCCCCAGCATTTT,CASSLTGRADQPQHF
TRBJ2-7,TRBV6-5,many,.,TGTGCCAGCTACACCCCCTTCTCCTACGAGCAGTACTTC,CASYTPFSYEQYF
TRBJ2-7,TRBV12-5,many,.,TGTGCTAGTGGTTTGGTATCTCTTCGCTTATTC,CASGLVSLRLF
TRBJ2-4,TRBV7-2,many,.,TGTGCCAGCAGCTTGAGACCAACGTCGGTAGCCAAAAACATTCAGTACTTC,CASSLRPTSVAKNIQYF
TRBJ2-7,TRBV12-3/TRBV12-4,many,TRBD2,TGTGCCAGCAGGAAACCCGGGACTAGCTACGAGCAGTACTTC,CASRKPGTSYEQYF
TRBJ1-1,TRBV4-2,many,.,TGTGCCAGCAGCCTCGACAGGACGAACACTGAAGCTTTCTTT,CASSLDRTNTEAFF
TRBJ2-2,TRBV7-9,many,TRBD2,TGTGCCAGCAGCGCGTACAATCGCGGGACTAGCGGGAGGGCGTCCACCGGGGAGCTGTTTTTT,CASSAYNRGTSGRASTGELFF
TRBJ2-6,TRBV20-1,many,.,TGCAGTGCTAGAAATCCCCCAGGAGGGCGGGGCCACTCTGGGGCCAACGTCCTGACTTTC,CSARNPPGGRGHSGANVLTF
TRBJ2-7,TRBV2,many,TRBD2,TGTGCCAGCAGTGGACTAGCGGGCTCCTACGAGCAGTACTTC,CASSGLAGSYEQYF
TRBJ2-7,TRBV14,many,TRBD1,TGTGCCAGCAGCCAAAGGACAGGCTCCCACTACGAGCAGTACTTC,CASSQRTGSHYEQYF
TRBJ1-6,TRBV28,many,.,TGTGCCAGCACCGCGGGGGGCTCCTATAATTCACCCCTCCACTTT,CASTAGGSYNSPLHF
TRBJ2-2,TRBV9,few,TRBD2,TGTGCCAGCAGCGGACGACTAGCGGGGTCCACCGGGGAGCTGTTTTTT,CASSGRLAGSTGELFF
TRBJ1-5,TRBV20-1,.,TRBD1,TGCAGTGCTAAGCCCGACAGGGTTCAGCCCCAGCATTTT,CSAKPDRVQPQHF
TRBJ2-7,TRBV29-1,many,.,TGCAGCGTTTCCGGGACCCCTCGAGACGAGCAGTACTTC,CSVSGTPRDEQYF
TRBJ2-2,TRBV18,.,.,TGTGCCAGCTCACCAAGACAGCTCCGGAACACCGGGGAGCTGTTTTTT,CASSPRQLRNTGELFF
TRBJ2-5,TRBV6-1,.,.,TGTGCCAGCAGCATAATGGGGGCCCAAGAGACCCAGTACTTC,CASSIMGAQETQYF
TRBJ2-4,TRBV19,many,TRBD2,TGTGCCAGCACCGGGGGAGGGCTAGCCAAAAACATTCAGTACTTC,CASTGGGLAKNIQYF
TRBJ2-7,TRBV27,many,.,TGTGCCAGCAGTTATAAGGCGGAGGGCTCCTACGAGCAGTACTTC,CASSYKAEGSYEQYF
TRBJ2-6,TRBV20-1,many,.,TGCAGTGCTAGAGATGCAGGGGTCAGCTCTGGGGCCAACGTCCTGACTTTC,CSARDAGVSSGANVLTF
TRBJ1-1,TRBV19,many,.,TGTGCCAGTAGTTTATCGGCAGCGAGGACTGAAGCTTTCTTT,CASSLSAARTEAFF
TRBJ2-7,TRBV7-9,many,.,TGTGCCATCGGTGGGACGCCCCCCCACGAGCAGTACTTC,CAIGGTPPHEQYF
TRBJ2-5,TRBV6-2/TRBV6-3,few,TRBD1,TGTGCCAGCAGCAACAGGGGTCGAGAGACCCAGTACTTC,CASSNRGRETQYF
TRBJ1-2,TRBV7-2,many,TRBD1,TGTGCCAGCAGCTTAGCCACAGGGGAGGGGTATGGCTACACCTTC,CASSLATGEGYGYTF
TRBJ1-5,TRBV6-5,many,.,TGTGCCAGCAGTTACGCCAGGGGTTACCAGCCCCAGCATTTT,CASSYARGYQPQHF
TRBJ1-5,TRBV20-1,many,TRBD1,TGCAGTGCTTTCTCCGGGACAGGGGGACCCCTTAGCAATCAGCCCCAGCATTTT,CSAFSGTGGPLSNQPQHF
TRBJ1-1,TRBV27,many,.,TGTGCCAGCAGTTTATCTTGGGGGGGGAACACTGAAGCTTTCTTT,CASSLSWGGNTEAFF
TRBJ2-7,TRBV6-5,many,.,TGTGCCAGCAGTTACGCGGCTTTCTGGGGCGAGCAGTACTTC,CASSYAAFWGEQYF
TRBJ1-5,TRBV15,many,.,TGTGCCACCAGCCGGGGAAATGGCGGTCGTCAGCCCCAGCATTTT,CATSRGNGGRQPQHF
TRBJ1-5,TRBV19,.,.,TGTGCCAGCAGTCCCCTTGGGGGCAGTTTTAGCAATCAGCCCCAGCATTTT,CASSPLGGSFSNQPQHF
TRBJ2-2,TRBV12-3/TRBV12-4,.,.,TGTGCCAGCAGTTCCCAACTGACGAACACCGGGGAGCTGTTTTTT,CASSSQLTNTGELFF
TRBJ2-7,TRBV2,.,.,TGTGCCAGCAGTGAAGCCGGGACGGATTACGAGCAGTACTTC,CASSEAGTDYEQYF
TRBJ2-2,TRBV27,many,TRBD2,TGTGCCAGCAGTTCCCAACTAGCGGGAGGGCCGTGGAAAGGAACCGGGGAGCTGTTTTTT,CASSSQLAGGPWKGTGELFF
TRBJ2-7,TRBV20-1,many,.,TGCAGTGCGAAACCTCCGCCGGACAGCTACGAGCAGTACTTC,CSAKPPPDSYEQYF
TRBJ2-5,TRBV7-2,many,TRBD2,TGTGCCAGCAGCTTTTGGGGGGAGGGGCGGGGGAAGACCCAGTACTTC,CASSFWGEGRGKTQYF
TRBJ2-5,TRBV18,many,.,TGTGCCAGCTCACCACTCGGGCGAGAGACCCAGTACTTC,CASSPLGRETQYF
TRBJ2-7,TRBV20-1,many,.,TGCAGTGCTAGAGTTCCCGTCGGACAGTCGGGGGCCTACGAGCAGTACTTC,CSARVPVGQSGAYEQYF
TRBJ1-5,TRBV6-2/TRBV6-3,many,.,TGTGCCAGCAGTGCGCCGGGGAATCAGCCCCAGCATTTT,CASSAPGNQPQHF